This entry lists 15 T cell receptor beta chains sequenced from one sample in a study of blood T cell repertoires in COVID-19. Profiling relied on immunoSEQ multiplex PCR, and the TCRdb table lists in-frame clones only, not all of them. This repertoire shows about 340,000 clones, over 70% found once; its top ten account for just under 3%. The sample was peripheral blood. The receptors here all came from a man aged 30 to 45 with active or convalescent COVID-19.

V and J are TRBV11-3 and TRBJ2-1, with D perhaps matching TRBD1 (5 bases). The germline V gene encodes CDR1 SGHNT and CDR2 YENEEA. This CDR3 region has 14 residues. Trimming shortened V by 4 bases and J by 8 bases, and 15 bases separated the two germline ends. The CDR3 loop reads CASSSRRGGDEQFF. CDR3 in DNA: TGTGCCAGCAGCTCAAGAAGGGGCGGAGATGAGCAGTTCTTC.

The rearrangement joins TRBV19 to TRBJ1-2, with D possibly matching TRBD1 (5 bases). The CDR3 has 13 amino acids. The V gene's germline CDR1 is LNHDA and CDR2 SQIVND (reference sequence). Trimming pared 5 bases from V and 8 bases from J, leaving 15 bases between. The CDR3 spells CASSPGPGDGYTF. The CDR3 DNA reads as TGTGCCAGTAGTCCGGGGCCGGGGGACGGCTACACCTTC.

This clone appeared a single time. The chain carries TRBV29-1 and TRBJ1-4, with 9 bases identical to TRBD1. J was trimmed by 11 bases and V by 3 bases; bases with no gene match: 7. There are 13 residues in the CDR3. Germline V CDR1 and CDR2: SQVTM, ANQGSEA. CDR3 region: CSVDTGQGSKLFF. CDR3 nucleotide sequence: TGCAGCGTTGACACGGGACAGGGATCGAAACTGTTTTTT. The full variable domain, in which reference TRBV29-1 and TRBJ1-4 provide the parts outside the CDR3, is SAVISQKPSRDICQRGTSLTIQCQVDSQVTMMFWYRQQPGQSLTLIATANQGSEATYESGFVIDKFPISRPNLTFSTLTVSNMSPEDSSIYLCSVDTGQGSKLFFGSGTQLSVL.

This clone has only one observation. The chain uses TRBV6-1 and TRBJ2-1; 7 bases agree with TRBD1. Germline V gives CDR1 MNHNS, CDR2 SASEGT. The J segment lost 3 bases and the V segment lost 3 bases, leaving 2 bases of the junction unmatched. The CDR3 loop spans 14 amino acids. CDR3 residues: CASSDWTGYNEQFF. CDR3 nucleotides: TGTGCCAGCAGTGATTGGACAGGCTACAATGAGCAGTTCTTC.

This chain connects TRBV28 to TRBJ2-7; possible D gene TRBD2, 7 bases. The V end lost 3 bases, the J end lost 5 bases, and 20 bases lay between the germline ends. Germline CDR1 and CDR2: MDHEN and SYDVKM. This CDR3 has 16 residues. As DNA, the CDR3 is TGTGCCAGCAGTTTTCCCCTGGGGGGGGCGATCGACGAGCAGTACTTC. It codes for CASSFPLGGAIDEQYF.

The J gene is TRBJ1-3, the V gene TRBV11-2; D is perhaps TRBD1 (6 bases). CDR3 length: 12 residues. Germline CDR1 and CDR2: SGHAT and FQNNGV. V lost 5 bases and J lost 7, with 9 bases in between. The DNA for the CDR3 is TGTGCCAGCAGCCGAGGGGGTAACACCATATATTTT. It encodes CASSRGGNTIYF.

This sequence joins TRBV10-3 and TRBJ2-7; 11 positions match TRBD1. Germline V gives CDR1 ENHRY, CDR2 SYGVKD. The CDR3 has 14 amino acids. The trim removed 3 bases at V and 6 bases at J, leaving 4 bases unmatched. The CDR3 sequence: CAISESGTGGEQYF. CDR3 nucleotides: TGTGCCATCAGTGAATCCGGGACAGGGGGCGAGCAGTACTTC.

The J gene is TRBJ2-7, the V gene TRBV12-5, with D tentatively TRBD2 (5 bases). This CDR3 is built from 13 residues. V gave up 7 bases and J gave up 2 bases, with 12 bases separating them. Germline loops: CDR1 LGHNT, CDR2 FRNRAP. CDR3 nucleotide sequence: TGTGCTAGTGTCTCTCCGGGGACCTACGAGCAGTACTTC. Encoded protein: CASVSPGTYEQYF.

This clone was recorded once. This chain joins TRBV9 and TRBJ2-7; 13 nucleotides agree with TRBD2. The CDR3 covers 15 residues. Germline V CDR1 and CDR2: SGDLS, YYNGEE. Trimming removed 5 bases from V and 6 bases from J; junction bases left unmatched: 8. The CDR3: CASSAGLAGAGEQYF. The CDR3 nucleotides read TGTGCCAGCAGTGCTGGACTAGCGGGAGCAGGCGAGCAGTACTTC.

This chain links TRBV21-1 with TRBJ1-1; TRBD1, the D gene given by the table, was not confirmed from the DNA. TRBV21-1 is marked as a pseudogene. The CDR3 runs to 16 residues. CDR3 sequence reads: CASSKGRGPSNTEAFF. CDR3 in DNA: TGTGCCAGCAGCAAAGGTAGGGGGCCTTCTAACACTGAAGCTTTCTTT.

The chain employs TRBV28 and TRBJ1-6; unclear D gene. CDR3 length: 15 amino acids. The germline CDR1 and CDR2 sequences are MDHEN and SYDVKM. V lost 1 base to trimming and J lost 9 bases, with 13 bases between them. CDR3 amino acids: CASSLYHRSGSPLHF. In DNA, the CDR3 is TGTGCCAGCAGTTTATATCACCGTTCGGGTTCACCCCTCCACTTT. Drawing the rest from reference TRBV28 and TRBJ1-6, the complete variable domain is DVKVTQSSRYLVKRTGEKVFLECVQDMDHENMFWYRQDPGLGLRLIYFSYDVKMKEKGDIPEGYSVSREKKERFSLILESASTNQTSMYLCASSLYHRSGSPLHFGNGTRLTVT.

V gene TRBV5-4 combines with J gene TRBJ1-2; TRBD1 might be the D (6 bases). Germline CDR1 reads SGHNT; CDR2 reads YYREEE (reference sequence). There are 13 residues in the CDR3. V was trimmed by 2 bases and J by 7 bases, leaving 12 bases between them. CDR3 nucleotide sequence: TGTGCCAGCAGCTTCGCAGGGGCTTCTGGCTACACCTTC. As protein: CASSFAGASGYTF. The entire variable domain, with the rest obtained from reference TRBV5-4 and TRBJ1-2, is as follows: ETGVTQSPTHLIKTRGQQVTLRCSSQSGHNTVSWYQQALGQGPQFIFQYYREEENGRGNFPPRFSGLQFPNYSSELNVNALELDDSALYLCASSFAGASGYTFGSGTRLTVV.

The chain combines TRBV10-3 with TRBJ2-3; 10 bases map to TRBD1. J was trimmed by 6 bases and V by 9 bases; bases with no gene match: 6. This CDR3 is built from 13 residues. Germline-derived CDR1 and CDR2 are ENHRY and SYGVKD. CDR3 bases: TGTGCCATTGGACAGGGGGATGTTGATACGCAGTATTTT. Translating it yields CAIGQGDVDTQYF.

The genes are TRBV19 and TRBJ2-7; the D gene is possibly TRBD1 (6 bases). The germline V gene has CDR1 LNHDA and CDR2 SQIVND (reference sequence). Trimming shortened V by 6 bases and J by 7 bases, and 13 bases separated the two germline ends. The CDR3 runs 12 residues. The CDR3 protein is CASSPDRWEQYF. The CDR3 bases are TGTGCCAGTAGCCCCGACAGGTGGGAGCAGTACTTC. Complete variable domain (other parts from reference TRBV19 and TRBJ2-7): DGGITQSPKYLFRKEGQNVTLSCEQNLNHDAMYWYRQDPGQGLRLIYYSQIVNDFQKGDIAEGYSVSREKKESFPLTVTSAQKNPTAFYLCASSPDRWEQYFGPGTRLTVT.

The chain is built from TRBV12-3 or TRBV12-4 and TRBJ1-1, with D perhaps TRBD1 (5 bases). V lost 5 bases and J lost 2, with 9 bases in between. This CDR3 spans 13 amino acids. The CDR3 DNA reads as TGTGCCAGCAGTCAGACAGTTAACACTGAAGCTTTCTTT. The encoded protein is CASSQTVNTEAFF.